A single sample gave rise to the 30 T cell receptor beta chains below, sequenced in a study of blood T cell repertoires in COVID-19 (TCRdb year 2020). Libraries were constructed by the immunoSEQ multiplex PCR assay. TCRdb took this table from immuneACCESS and kept in-frame rearrangements with V and J called. Such tables lack part of the clones; where checked against another copy, unresolved V genes explain under half of the gap, and the rest is unexplained. This sample has about 62,000 clones in its table, and about 88% of those were observed once. The ten biggest clones cover 0.9% to 1.2% of the sample. The sample was peripheral blood. Receptors were obtained from a man in his 70s with acute or convalescent COVID-19.

The V call is TRBV13, the J call TRBJ2-7; D not resolved. The ends were cut back, 0 bases at V and 5 bases at J, with 5 bases in the middle. This CDR3 region has 12 residues. Germline V lookup: CDR1 PRHDT, CDR2 FYEKMQ (reference sequence). CDR3 loop: CASSLGGNEQYF. The CDR3, as DNA: TGTGCCAGCAGCTTAGGGGGCAACGAGCAGTACTTC.

V usage is TRBV10-3 and J usage is TRBJ1-6; 8 bases are shared with TRBD1. Germline trimming cut 6 bases from V and 5 bases from J; bases unmatched to any gene: 3. Germline assignment: CDR1 ENHRY and CDR2 SYGVKD. The CDR3 runs 14 residues. CDR3 bases: TGTGCCATCAGCGAACAGGGGGATAATTCACCCCTCCACTTT. Translated, it gives CAISEQGDNSPLHF.

The genes are TRBV6-5 and TRBJ2-1, with a tentative D call TRBD1 (6 bases). Trimming cost V 2 bases and J 8 bases, with 16 bases left between them. There are 15 residues in the CDR3. Germline loops: CDR1 MNHEY, CDR2 SVGAGI. The chain's CDR3 is CASSYGGQSLDEQFF. The CDR3 bases are TGTGCCAGCAGTTACGGAGGACAGAGTCTCGATGAGCAGTTCTTC.

This clone was observed a single time. V usage is TRBV27 and J usage is TRBJ1-5, with D maybe TRBD1 (6 bases). The ends were cut back, 3 bases at V and 0 bases at J, with 9 bases in the middle. In germline, CDR1 is MNHEY, CDR2 SMNVEV (reference sequence). CDR3 size: 15 residues. CDR3 amino acids: CASSFRGNSNQPQHF. In DNA, the CDR3 is TGTGCCAGCAGTTTCAGGGGAAATAGCAATCAGCCCCAGCATTTT.

CDR3 sequence (DNA): TGTGCCTGGAGTCCAAACAGGGGGCTGAGCGAGCAGTACTTC. Translation gives CAWSPNRGLSEQYF. The chain couples TRBV30 to TRBJ2-7, with 9 nucleotides matching TRBD1. The length of the CDR3 is 14 residues. The germline V gene encodes CDR1 GTSNPN and CDR2 SVGIG (reference sequence). V lost 2 bases, J lost 6 bases, and 8 bases stayed unmatched. Together with reference TRBV30 and TRBJ2-7, the CDR3 gives the full variable domain: SQTIHQWPATLVQPVGSPLSLECTVEGTSNPNLYWYRQAAGRGLQLLFYSVGIGQISSEVPQNLSASRPQDRQFILSSKKLLLSDSGFYLCAWSPNRGLSEQYFGPGTRLTVT.

The rearrangement joins TRBV29-1 to TRBJ1-5; TRBD1 might be the D (5 bases). The V and J ends lost 4 bases and 4 bases respectively, with 11 bases between them. The CDR3 contains 13 residues. In germline, CDR1 is SQVTM, CDR2 ANQGSEA. This CDR3 is CSVAGEMNQPQHF. The CDR3 coding sequence is TGCAGCGTTGCGGGGGAAATGAATCAGCCCCAGCATTTT.

The chain has TRBV7-9 and TRBJ1-1; D possibly corresponds to TRBD1 (6 bases). The ends were cut back, 3 bases at V and 4 bases at J, with 12 bases in the middle. Germline V gene sequence: CDR1 SEHNR, CDR2 FQNEAQ (reference sequence). CDR3 length: 14 amino acids. CDR3 loop: CASSFGGLRTEAFF. The CDR3 DNA reads as TGTGCCAGCAGCTTCGGGGGGCTTCGCACTGAAGCTTTCTTT.

The chain couples TRBV6-8 to TRBJ2-5; TRBD2 matches 8 bases. V dropped 4 bases and J dropped 5; count of bases not matched to a gene: 9. The length of the CDR3 is 15 residues. Germline V gives CDR1 MNHGY, CDR2 SAAAGT. The CDR3 loop is CASSSDREGGETQYF. The CDR3 DNA is TGTGCCAGCAGTTCCGACCGGGAGGGGGGGGAGACCCAGTACTTC.

This clone showed up just once. The chain carries TRBV5-1 and TRBJ2-1; D might be TRBD1 (6 bases). Germline CDR1 reads SGHRS; CDR2 reads YFSETQ. Trimming took 2 bases from V and 10 from J, leaving 10 bases between them. CDR3 length equals 12 residues. CDR3 loop: CASSLQGMEQFF. The CDR3 DNA sequence: TGCGCCAGCAGCTTACAGGGTATGGAGCAGTTCTTC.

On this clone: Germline and junction disagree at one end, which may indicate a read error. V gene TRBV7-3 combines with J gene TRBJ1-5; D perhaps matches TRBD1 (6 bases). From germline, CDR1 is SGHTA and CDR2 FQGTGA. CDR3 length equals 12 residues. CDR3 sequence (DNA): TGTGCCAGCAGCTTACAGGGGCATCCCCCGCATTTT. Translation gives CASSLQGHPPHF.

This chain uses TRBV27 with TRBJ1-2, with D possibly being TRBD1 (5 bases). The V end lost 6 bases, the J end lost 1 base, and 6 bases lay between the germline ends. The germline gives CDR1 MNHEY, CDR2 SMNVEV (reference sequence). The CDR3 spans 12 residues. CDR3 sequence reads: CASRGGNYGYTF. The DNA for the CDR3 is TGTGCCAGCAGGGGGGGTAACTATGGCTACACCTTC.

This chain uses TRBV5-1 with TRBJ2-4; D unclear. There are 15 residues in the CDR3. V lost 4 bases and J lost 0, with 11 bases in between. CDR1 and CDR2 from the germline V gene are SGHRS and YFSETQ. In nucleotides, the CDR3 is TGCGCCAGCAGCCCCTTCCTTCTAGCCAAAAACATTCAGTACTTC. The encoded protein is CASSPFLLAKNIQYF.

The V call is TRBV10-3, the J call TRBJ2-3, with 13 bases aligning to TRBD2. The CDR3 sequence is 15 residues long. Per germline, CDR1 ENHRY and CDR2 SYGVKD. Trimming removed 5 bases from V and 5 bases from J; junction bases left unmatched: 4. CDR3 residues: CAISTSGREKDTQYF. CDR3 DNA: TGTGCCATCAGTACTAGCGGGAGGGAGAAAGATACGCAGTATTTT.

V is TRBV2 and J is TRBJ2-1; TRBD2 might be the D (7 bases). Germline V CDR1 and CDR2: SNHLY, FYNNEI. The V end was cut by 7 bases, the J end by 5 bases, with 21 bases between. CDR3 size: 16 residues. CDR3 nucleotides: TGTGCCAGCATGATCTTTGGCGGGGGCCCAAACAATGAGCAGTTCTTC. It specifies CASMIFGGGPNNEQFF.

This clone came up once. This CDR3 reads CASSVEGQTNEKLFF. The CDR3 DNA sequence: TGTGCCAGCAGCGTAGAGGGGCAAACTAATGAAAAACTGTTTTTT. The J gene is TRBJ1-4, the V gene TRBV9, with a weak D call TRBD1 (5 bases). Trimming removed 0 bases at V and 1 base at J, with 7 bases between. The germline CDR1 and CDR2 sequences are SGDLS and YYNGEE. CDR3 size: 15 residues.

The sample holds a few counts of this clone. CDR3 bases: TGTGCCAGTAGTCCAGGAATAAATCAGCCCCAGCATTTT. Protein: CASSPGINQPQHF. The rearrangement uses TRBV19 and TRBJ1-5; D remains ambiguous. The CDR3 is 13 amino acids. Trimming removed 5 bases from V and 4 bases from J, with 9 bases in between. CDR1 is LNHDA and CDR2 is SQIVND in the germline V gene (reference sequence).

This clone was seen once. This chain connects TRBV6-5 to TRBJ2-2; TRBD2 matches 10 bases. This CDR3 spans 16 amino acids. Germline V gives CDR1 MNHEY, CDR2 SVGAGI. V lost 2 bases, J lost 2 bases, and 2 bases stayed unmatched. The CDR3 coding sequence is TGTGCCAGCAGTTACGGACTAGCGGTAAACACCGGGGAGCTGTTTTTT. Translation gives CASSYGLAVNTGELFF.

The chain links TRBV10-2 to TRBJ1-2; TRBD1 might be the D (5 bases). This CDR3 spans 13 amino acids. V was cut by 2 bases and J by 4 bases, with 8 bases left in between. Per germline, CDR1 WSHSY and CDR2 SAAADI. The CDR3 nucleotides are TGCGCCAGCAGTGAGGGGCAGGGCTATGGCTACACCTTC. Amino acids: CASSEGQGYGYTF.

The rearrangement uses TRBV2 and TRBJ2-7; D gene ambiguous. Germline CDR1 is SNHLY and CDR2 is FYNNEI. The CDR3 has 14 residues. V was shortened by 6 bases and J by 5 bases, with 17 bases between the two germline ends. The CDR3 DNA follows: TGTGCCAGCAGCCCCCAGATCACCCTCCACGAGCAGTACTTC. As protein: CASSPQITLHEQYF. Variable domain in full (rest from reference TRBV2 and TRBJ2-7): EPEVTQTPSHQVTQMGQEVILRCVPISNHLYFYWYRQILGQKVEFLVSFYNNEISEKSEIFDDQFSVERPDGSNFTLKIRSTKLEDSAMYFCASSPQITLHEQYFGPGTRLTVT.

The rearrangement joins TRBV7-9 to TRBJ2-3; no clear D. V was cut by 1 base and J by 7 bases, with 6 bases left in between. The CDR3 is 12 amino acids. Germline V gene lookup returns CDR1 SEHNR and CDR2 FQNEAQ (reference sequence). CDR3 nucleotides: TGTGCCAGCAGCTTAGGCCAGTATACGCAGTATTTT. This codes for CASSLGQYTQYF.

The V call is TRBV5-1, the J call TRBJ2-5, with a possible D match to TRBD2 (5 bases). With 4 bases removed from V and 5 bases from J, the gap between germline ends came to 21 bases. The CDR3 has 16 amino acids. Germline lookup yields CDR1 SGHRS and CDR2 YFSETQ. CDR3 region: CASSDYVGVISETQYF. The CDR3 DNA reads as TGCGCCAGCAGCGATTATGTCGGGGTTATTTCCGAGACCCAGTACTTC.

V usage is TRBV27 and J usage is TRBJ1-2; TRBD1 matches at 9 bases. Germline V gene data show CDR1 as MNHEY and CDR2 as SMNVEV (reference sequence). J was trimmed by 5 bases and V by 4 bases; bases with no gene match: 11. The CDR3 length is 16 residues. The CDR3 loop reads CASSSARDRVGYGYTF. CDR3 coding DNA: TGTGCCAGCAGTTCTGCGCGGGACAGGGTCGGTTATGGCTACACCTTC.

The rearrangement joins TRBV7-6 to TRBJ2-3, with 11 positions matching TRBD2. The J segment lost 5 bases and the V segment lost 3 bases, leaving 16 bases of the junction unmatched. From germline, CDR1 is SGHVS and CDR2 FNYEAQ. This CDR3 comprises 19 residues. The CDR3 coding sequence is TGTGCCAGCAGCTTCTTCGAAGGGGTAGCGGGGGGGCCGGTAGATACGCAGTATTTT. Its translation: CASSFFEGVAGGPVDTQYF.

This clone showed up many times. The genes are TRBV5-6 and TRBJ2-7, with 7 bases lining up with TRBD1. The germline CDR1 and CDR2 sequences are SGHDT and YYEEEE. The CDR3 loop spans 13 amino acids. V lost 0 bases to trimming and J lost 5 bases; unmatched junction nucleotides: 2. CDR3 sequence reads: CASSLGQGDEQYF. The CDR3 coding sequence is TGTGCCAGCAGCTTGGGTCAGGGGGACGAGCAGTACTTC.

The rearrangement links TRBV3-1 (or the pseudogene TRBV3-2) to TRBJ1-2; 7 nucleotides match TRBD1. CDR1 and CDR2 (germline): LGHDT, YNNKEL (reference sequence). V shed 2 bases, J shed 0 bases, and the junction held 9 bases outside the gene matches. The CDR3 has 17 amino acids. In nucleotides, the CDR3 is TGTGCCAGCAGCCAACCGACAGGGCCCCGATCTAACTATGGCTACACCTTC. It codes for CASSQPTGPRSNYGYTF.

The genes are TRBV7-2 and TRBJ2-5, with 7 bases matching TRBD1. Germline V gene sequence: CDR1 SGHTA, CDR2 FQGNSA. V dropped 1 base and J dropped 5; count of bases not matched to a gene: 4. The length of the CDR3 is 14 residues. The CDR3 nucleotides read TGTGCCAGCAGCTTAGGGCTCAGGGGGGAGACCCAGTACTTC. This encodes CASSLGLRGETQYF.

A few counts support this clone. The chain recombines TRBV6-4 with TRBJ2-3, with 7 bases fitting TRBD2. The CDR3 runs to 14 residues. Trimming at V came to 4 bases and at J to 3 bases, leaving 4 bases not matched to a gene. Germline V CDR1 and CDR2: MRHNA, SNTAGT. CDR3 loop: CASSGGRDTDTQYF. The CDR3 region has the DNA TGTGCCAGCAGTGGCGGGAGAGATACAGATACGCAGTATTTT.

J is TRBJ1-1 and V is TRBV3-1 (or the pseudogene TRBV3-2); D is possibly TRBD1 (6 bases). This CDR3 is 18 amino acids long. Germline CDR1 reads LGHDT; CDR2 reads YNNKEL (reference sequence). Between the trimmed V and J ends, which lost 8 bases and 1 base, there was a span of 26 bases. CDR3 nucleotide sequence: TGTGCCAGCTCGGCCCAGGACAGAGGTGTTCGGGGGAACACTGAAGCTTTCTTT. Its translation is CASSAQDRGVRGNTEAFF.

The chain combines TRBV12-5 with TRBJ1-2; TRBD1 is a possible D gene (6 bases). The V end was cut by 2 bases, the J end by 6 bases, with 13 bases between. Germline assignment: CDR1 LGHNT and CDR2 FRNRAP. The CDR3 runs to 14 residues. The CDR3 DNA sequence: TGTGCTAGTGGTTTGCCGACCCGGGACAATGGCTACACCTTC. It encodes CASGLPTRDNGYTF.

The CDR3 is CASSFPDRGESEAFF. CDR3 nucleotide sequence: TGTGCCAGCAGTTTCCCCGACAGGGGAGAAAGTGAAGCTTTCTTT. The chain is built from TRBV28 and TRBJ1-1, with 8 bases that match TRBD1. This CDR3 comprises 15 residues. Unmatched junction bases numbered 10, after V lost 3 bases and J lost 7 bases. The germline CDR1 and CDR2 sequences are MDHEN and SYDVKM. Looking up the rest from reference TRBV28 and TRBJ1-1 gives the full variable domain: DVKVTQSSRYLVKRTGEKVFLECVQDMDHENMFWYRQDPGLGLRLIYFSYDVKMKEKGDIPEGYSVSREKKERFSLILESASTNQTSMYLCASSFPDRGESEAFFGQGTRLTVV.